This T cell receptor (beta chain) was sequenced during a study of T cell clonality in common variable immunodeficiency. The study, taken as a whole, reports: Reportedly, TCR beta sequences from common variable immunodeficiency showed fewer deletions and N-nucleotide insertions.

As regards this clone: Antigen: not known. The sequenced fragment ends 3 residues before the CDR3 boundary, so the rest is inferred from the germline J gene.

Sequencing input was equivalent genomic DNA from CVID and controls. The assay was immunoSEQ multiplex PCR, and TCRdb's table has in-frame clones only and misses some. The sample was found to contain fewer than 40,000 clones, and every one recurs. CVID subjects had received replacement immunoglobulin for at least one year. No CVID subject was ill or on immunomodulatory drugs when sampled. CDR1 and CDR2 from the germline V gene are SEHNR and FQNEAQ (reference sequence). Trimming left V 3 bases short and J 5 bases short, with 7 bases between. The CDR3 is made up of 13 amino acids. The sequenced material came from peripheral blood mononuclear cells. The clonotype was recovered from a human donor with common variable immunodeficiency. The V call is TRBV7-9, the J call TRBJ2-2, with TRBD2 as a possible D gene (6 bases). The part of the CDR3 DNA that was read is TGTGCCAGCAGCTTGGAGGGGACCGGGGAG. Protein: CASSLEGTGE. From start to end, the CDR3 is CASSLEGTGELFF.